This TCR beta chain was observed in a study of cytomegalovirus exposure and HLA in healthy donors. Study-wide results and caveats: TCR beta chains associated with HLA were, in a later analysis, more clonally expanded than equally common others.

The PCR was carried out with 60 Vbeta primers and 13 Jbeta primers. The method was immunoSEQ multiplex PCR; TCRdb's version includes in-frame clones alone and lacks a portion of them. The data hold 170,000 or so clones, with more than 60% observed a single time. Germline V lookup: CDR1 MNHEY, CDR2 SVGAGI. This CDR3 spans 13 amino acids. V lost 5 bases, J lost 3 bases, and 10 bases lay in between. Remarks on this clone: The antigen is undetermined.

This chain links TRBV6-5 with TRBJ1-2; unclear D gene. The receptor was derived from a woman in her thirties in good health and CMV-seropositive. The sequencing sample was made of PBMCs. This CDR3 reads CASSQDTDYGYTF. The CDR3 DNA reads TGTGCCAGCAGTCAAGACACTGACTATGGCTACACCTTC.